This T cell receptor (beta chain) was found in a study of T-cell reconstitution after alpha-beta-depleted transplantation in children. General study points: Once a year had passed after transplant, T-cell counts and diversity came mostly from newly produced T cells. Reportedly, only several hundred clones from non-depleted graft cells drove alpha-beta T-cell counts at about two months. Recipient T cells and thymic progenitors that survived gave rise to the high TCRbeta diversity observed at day 60 in some patients.

With respect to this clonotype: Its matching antigen is unknown.

CDR1 and CDR2 from the germline V gene are SGHTA and FQGTGA. This CDR3 has 16 residues. Germline trimming cut 1 base from V and 1 base from J; bases unmatched to any gene: 3. The TCRbeta library was prepared with unique molecular identifiers. TCRdb re-analysed the PCR reads in MiXCR, keeping a single row per CDR3 protein. Of 500,000 to 750,000 distinct CDR3 sequences in the sample, 13% were seen once. Sequencing was performed on PBMCs, mostly from graft donor cells, taken 360 days after TCRalphabeta/CD19-depleted stem cell transplant. This TCR was recovered from a male patient younger than 18 who had a stem cell transplant for acute myeloid leukemia, so the T cells may come from the graft donor. J is TRBJ2-2 and V is TRBV7-3; 7 bases are a match to TRBD2. The CDR3 sequence is CASSLIGTKNTGELFF. As DNA, the CDR3 is TGTGCCAGCAGCTTAATCGGGACTAAGAACACCGGGGAGCTGTTTTTT.